This T cell receptor (beta chain) was identified during a study of T cell responses to AZD1222 COVID-19 vaccine. The overall study: Pooled samples include second doses given at about 4 or 12 weeks. Study-level results: Repertoire samples came only from after the peak T cell response. The CD4 TCRs associated with vaccination extended across spike and predominated at 160-218 and 743-854. Spike-specific TCR breadth and depth grew following two AZD1222 doses.

As regards this clone: Its target is not known. One junction end does not reproduce the germline sequence, and a read error may be involved.

The CDR3 length is 12 residues. The V gene's germline CDR1 is LGHDT and CDR2 YNNKEL (reference sequence). Using immunoSEQ multiplex PCR, the repertoire was profiled, and TCRdb retains in-frame clones only, with some absent. The sample lists about 100,000 clones, over 75% occurring once. Here the sequenced sample was peripheral blood, taken on day 0 of AZD1222 vaccination. The sequence derives from an adult in good health. V and J are TRBV3-1 (or the pseudogene TRBV3-2) and TRBJ1-1; D is undetermined. This CDR3 is CASSQGVDQLGF. CDR3 nucleotide sequence: TGTGCCAGCAGCCAAGGCGTAGACCAACTCGGCTTT.